Each of the 27 T cell receptor beta chains below was sequenced from the same sample in a study of T cells in Graves' hyperthyroidism and ophthalmopathy (dated by TCRdb to between 2018 and 2021). The protocol used for the library was multiplex PCR. The sequencer listed for this sample is Illumina HiSeq 2000. TCR beta CDR3 regions were amplified from RNA transcripts. The TCR CDR3 was subjected to a first round of RT-PCR using the HTBI primer set and the Qiagen OneStep RT-PCR kit. TCRdb itself trimmed the public reads at Q25 with fastp, ran MiXCR and retained productive beta chains. Every CDR3 protein is listed once, alongside the most common genes and DNA of its rows. The sample table contains nearly 750,000 distinct CDR3 sequences; only one count was recorded for about 35% of them. About a third of the sample is taken by the ten largest. The sequencing sample was made of blood. All receptors derive from a woman aged 40 to 50 with Graves' hyperthyroidism.

Comment on this clonotype: A much bigger clone sits one base away, suggesting this may be a read error. The J gene is TRBJ2-6, the V gene TRBV7-2; D is undetermined. CDR3 size: 15 residues. Deletions cut 4 bases from V and 0 bases from J, with 7 bases between. The V gene's germline CDR1 is SGHTA and CDR2 FQGNSA. The chain's CDR3 is CASSSEVSGANVLTF. Written as DNA, the CDR3 is TGTGCCAGCAGCTCCGAGGTCTCTGGGGCCAACGTCCTGACTTTC.

The chain has TRBV5-5 and TRBJ1-1, with D hard to call. V dropped 1 base and J dropped 0 bases, with 7 bases sitting between them. The CDR3 runs 14 residues. CDR1 is SGHKS and CDR2 is YYEKEE in the germline V gene (reference sequence). The CDR3 reads CASSLYGVNTEAFF. The DNA for the CDR3 is TGTGCCAGCAGCTTGTATGGGGTGAACACTGAAGCTTTCTTT.

On this clonotype itself: A much larger clone is a single base away; this may be a read error. The chain links TRBV10-3 to TRBJ2-5; maybe TRBD2 (5 bases). The CDR3 is 14 amino acids. From germline, CDR1 is ENHRY and CDR2 SYGVKD. Trimming removed 6 bases from V and 3 bases from J, with 14 bases in between. The CDR3 here is CAIRTGSPKETQYF. The CDR3 nucleotides read TGTGCCATCAGAACGGGGAGCCCTAAAGAGACCCAGTACTTC.

This chain joins TRBV7-9 and TRBJ1-4, with TRBD1 matching 10 bases. J was trimmed by 7 bases and V by 5 bases; bases with no gene match: 7. The germline V gene encodes CDR1 SEHNR and CDR2 FQNEAQ (reference sequence). The CDR3 is 15 amino acids. This chain's CDR3 is CASSGDRGPGEKLFF. In nucleotides, the CDR3 is TGTGCCAGCAGCGGTGACAGGGGGCCGGGTGAAAAACTGTTTTTT.

The chain couples TRBV19 to TRBJ1-1, with 11 bases aligning to TRBD1. The ends lost 6 bases at V and 0 bases at J; junction bases unmatched: 6. CDR1 is LNHDA and CDR2 is SQIVND in the germline V gene (reference sequence). The CDR3 runs to 16 residues. The CDR3 nucleotides are TGTGCCAGTAGCCTCGGGACAGGGGGTATGAACACTGAAGCTTTCTTT. This gives the protein CASSLGTGGMNTEAFF.

The chain links TRBV19 to TRBJ1-4, with D hard to call. This CDR3 is built from 15 residues. Trimming pared 6 bases from V and 5 bases from J, leaving 16 bases between. Germline V CDR1 and CDR2: LNHDA, SQIVND (reference sequence). The CDR3 bases are TGTGCCAGTAGGGACCCCGGTCCTCCAAATGAAAAACTGTTTTTT. Translating gives CASRDPGPPNEKLFF.

J is TRBJ2-7 and V is TRBV25-1, with 9 bases lining up with TRBD1. The J segment lost 0 bases and the V segment lost 3 bases, leaving 3 bases of the junction unmatched. Per the germline V gene, CDR1 is MGHDK and CDR2 is SYGVNS. This CDR3 is built from 15 residues. CDR3 nucleotides: TGTGCCAGCAGTGAGGACAGGGGCCTCTCCTACGAGCAGTACTTC. Residues: CASSEDRGLSYEQYF.

This clonotype occurred many times. The V gene is TRBV9, the J gene TRBJ1-6, with TRBD1 matching over 11 bases. V dropped 6 bases and J dropped 8; count of bases not matched to a gene: 7. CDR1 and CDR2 (germline): SGDLS, YYNGEE. This CDR3 contains 15 residues. Here the CDR3 reads CASNGPGQGDSPLHF. The CDR3 DNA is TGTGCCAGCAACGGTCCGGGACAGGGGGATTCACCCCTCCACTTT.

The chain joins TRBV5-1 to TRBJ2-7; D could derive from TRBD1 or TRBD2 (5 bases each). The CDR3 length is 17 residues. The V and J ends lost 4 bases and 4 bases respectively, with 24 bases between them. Per the germline V gene, CDR1 is SGHRS and CDR2 is YFSETQ. CDR3 loop: CASSLGPTTRVIYEQYF. The CDR3 region has the DNA TGCGCCAGCAGCCTGGGACCGACCACGAGGGTGATTTACGAGCAGTACTTC.

This clonotype was observed many times. The chain uses TRBV29-1 and TRBJ2-5; D might be TRBD2 (5 bases). The length of the CDR3 is 11 residues. CDR1 and CDR2 from the germline V gene are SQVTM and ANQGSEA. Trimming took off 6 bases at V and 1 base at J, with 6 bases between the two ends. The CDR3 reads CSVRVQETQYF. The CDR3, as DNA: TGCAGCGTGAGGGTCCAAGAGACCCAGTACTTC.

In regard to this clonotype: The junction shows a germline mismatch at one end, possibly a read error. The gene calls are TRBV7-2 and TRBJ1-4; maybe TRBD1 (5 bases). The germline gives CDR1 SGHTA, CDR2 FQGNSA. This CDR3 contains 15 residues. For the CDR3, the DNA is TGCGCCAGCAGCTCTTATCAGGGAGCTAATGAAAAACTGTTTTTT. It encodes CASSSYQGANEKLFF. The entire variable domain, with the rest obtained from reference TRBV7-2 and TRBJ1-4, is as follows: GAGVSQSPSNKVTEKGKDVELRCDPISGHTALYWYRQSLGQGLEFLIYFQGNSAPDKSGLPSDRFSAERTGGSVSTLTIQRTQQEDSAVYLCASSSYQGANEKLFFGSGTQLSVL.

CDR3 in amino acids: CASSPTGWEKLFF. The CDR3 region has the DNA TGCGCCAGCAGCCCCACAGGGTGGGAAAAACTGTTTTTT. V is TRBV5-1 and J is TRBJ1-4; D might be TRBD1 (6 bases). This CDR3 is built from 13 residues. Germline CDR1 SGHRS, CDR2 YFSETQ. Trimming took off 4 bases at V and 8 bases at J, with 12 bases between the two ends. The full variable domain, with the rest looked up from reference TRBV5-1 and TRBJ1-4, is KAGVTQTPRYLIKTRGQQVTLSCSPISGHRSVSWYQQTPGQGLQFLFEYFSETQRNKGNFPGRFSGRQFSNSRSEMNVSTLELGDSALYLCASSPTGWEKLFFGSGTQLSVL.

A note on this clonotype: A much larger clone differs by one base, so this may be a read error. The J gene is TRBJ1-2, the V gene TRBV29-1; 8 bases line up with TRBD1. CDR1 and CDR2 (germline): SQVTM, ANQGSEA. The CDR3 sequence is 15 residues long. After removal of 4 bases from V and 2 bases from J, the junction contained 9 bases not matched to a gene. CDR3 sequence (DNA): TGCAGCGTTGGAGGTCCGGGACAGGCGAACTATGGCTACACCTTC. Translated: CSVGGPGQANYGYTF. The full variable domain, in which reference TRBV29-1 and TRBJ1-2 provide the parts outside the CDR3, is SAVISQKPSRDICQRGTSLTIQCQVDSQVTMMFWYRQQPGQSLTLIATANQGSEATYESGFVIDKFPISRPNLTFSTLTVSNMSPEDSSIYLCSVGGPGQANYGYTFGSGTRLTVV.

Ten or more counts support this clonotype. CDR3 residues: CASSQDDGDYGYTF. In nucleotides, the CDR3 is TGTGCCAGCAGCCAAGATGACGGGGACTATGGCTACACCTTC. The chain combines TRBV4-2 with TRBJ1-2; no firm D call. The CDR3 consists of 14 residues. The germline V gene encodes CDR1 LGHNA and CDR2 YNFKEQ. V was shortened by 0 bases and J by 3 bases, with 8 bases between the two germline ends.

This chain links TRBV29-1 with TRBJ2-7; perhaps D is TRBD1 or TRBD2 (5 bases each). V was clipped by 8 bases and J by 2 bases, with 13 bases between them. CDR1 SQVTM and CDR2 ANQGSEA come from the germline V gene. The CDR3 has 12 amino acids. CDR3 bases: TGCAGCAGTGAGGGGCGACCCTACGAGCAGTACTTC. Its protein is CSSEGRPYEQYF.

The count of this clonotype is one. One base away lies a much larger clone, so this may be a sequencing read error. The rearrangement uses TRBV20-1 and TRBJ1-4; TRBD1 is a possible D gene (5 bases). CDR1 is DFQATT, CDR2 SNEGSKA, per germline (reference sequence). V lost 0 bases and J 8 bases, leaving 16 bases between the germline ends. CDR3 size: 15 residues. The CDR3 region is CSAREGRVGTEKLFF. The CDR3 DNA reads TGCAGTGCTAGAGAAGGACGCGTCGGGACGGAAAAACTGTTTTTT.

The rearrangement uses TRBV6-5 and TRBJ2-7; either TRBD1 or TRBD2 may supply D (6 bases each). This CDR3 has 16 amino acids. The V gene lost 6 bases and the J gene lost 1 base, with 19 bases spanning the gap. Germline loops: CDR1 MNHEY, CDR2 SVGAGI. For the CDR3, the DNA is TGTGCCAGCAGCCTAGGGGGACGGGGGAGATCCTACGAGCAGTACTTC. Translating gives CASSLGGRGRSYEQYF.

This clonotype appeared many times. The DNA of the CDR3 is TGTGCCAGCAGCCTAACTCAGGGTTCACCCCTCCACTTT. Residues: CASSLTQGSPLHF. This rearrangement joins TRBV12-3 or TRBV12-4 to TRBJ1-6; tentatively, D is TRBD1 (5 bases). The ends were cut back, 6 bases at V and 9 bases at J, with 12 bases in the middle. The CDR3 has 13 amino acids.

This clonotype has at least ten counts. The rearrangement links TRBV7-9 to TRBJ1-5; D is ambiguous. This CDR3 comprises 14 residues. Germline V gene data show CDR1 as SEHNR and CDR2 as FQNEAQ (reference sequence). V gave up 1 base and J gave up 3 bases, with 7 bases separating them. CDR3 nucleotide sequence: TGTGCCAGCAGCTTAGGGCAGGACAATCAGCCCCAGCATTTT. Protein: CASSLGQDNQPQHF.

Many counts were recorded for this clonotype. V usage is TRBV7-9 and J usage is TRBJ2-5; D may match TRBD1 or TRBD2 (5 bases each). Germline CDR1 and CDR2: SEHNR and FQNEAQ (reference sequence). The CDR3 consists of 16 residues. Trimming took off 2 bases at V and 2 bases at J, with 15 bases between the two ends. CDR3 residues: CASSLNSGTLQETQYF. The CDR3 coding sequence is TGTGCCAGCAGCTTAAACTCCGGGACCCTACAAGAGACCCAGTACTTC.

The V call is TRBV7-2, the J call TRBJ2-7; a possible D gene is TRBD1 (5 bases). CDR1 and CDR2 from the germline V gene are SGHTA and FQGNSA. The V and J ends lost 6 bases and 6 bases respectively, with 18 bases between them. This CDR3 region has 14 residues. The CDR3 region is CASRGLGQRGEQYF. The CDR3 DNA sequence: TGTGCCAGCAGGGGTCTCGGACAACGAGGCGAGCAGTACTTC.

The chain has TRBV7-9 and TRBJ1-1; perhaps TRBD1 as D (5 bases). The CDR3 is 13 residues long. From germline, CDR1 is SEHNR and CDR2 FQNEAQ (reference sequence). V dropped 7 bases and J dropped 8 bases, with 17 bases sitting between them. The CDR3 nucleotides read TGTGCCAGCACCCTTAAAGCCAGGACAGAAGCTTTCTTT. This encodes CASTLKARTEAFF. Filled out from reference TRBV7-9 and TRBJ1-1, the complete variable domain reads DTGVSQNPRHKITKRGQNVTFRCDPISEHNRLYWYRQTLGQGPEFLTYFQNEAQLEKSRLLSDRFSAERPKGSFSTLEIQRTEQGDSAMYLCASTLKARTEAFFGQGTRLTVV.

J is TRBJ2-4 and V is TRBV7-6; D remains unclear. The germline V and J ends were trimmed by 5 bases and 9 bases, with 8 bases remaining between them. Germline V gene sequence: CDR1 SGHVS, CDR2 FNYEAQ. The CDR3 loop spans 11 amino acids. DNA for the CDR3: TGTGCCAGCAGCCCGGGTGGCATTCAGTACTTC. Protein sequence: CASSPGGIQYF.

This chain links TRBV5-6 with TRBJ2-2, with TRBD2 identical over 11 bases. J was trimmed by 5 bases and V by 2 bases; bases with no gene match: 2. The CDR3 is made up of 15 amino acids. Germline CDR1 reads SGHDT; CDR2 reads YYEEEE. In DNA form, the CDR3 reads TGTGCCAGCAGCTTTATAGCGGGAGGGACCGGGGAGCTGTTTTTT. This encodes CASSFIAGGTGELFF.

This clonotype was detected once. J is TRBJ1-2 and V is TRBV4-1; perhaps TRBD1 as D (6 bases). CDR1 is MGHRA, CDR2 YSYEKL, per germline. Trimming left V 3 bases short and J 0 bases short, with 17 bases between. The CDR3 has 17 amino acids. DNA of the CDR3: TGCGCCAGCAGCCAGGACCGAACAGGGATAGCTAACTATGGCTACACCTTC. It specifies CASSQDRTGIANYGYTF.

This chain joins TRBV12-3 or TRBV12-4 and TRBJ2-5; 9 nucleotides line up with TRBD1. The CDR3 is made up of 15 amino acids. The J segment lost 5 bases and the V segment lost 6 bases, leaving 10 bases of the junction unmatched. This CDR3 is CASRPGTGLLETQYF. The CDR3 DNA is TGTGCCAGCAGACCCGGGACAGGGTTACTGGAGACCCAGTACTTC.

This clonotype was detected many times. The chain carries TRBV12-3 or TRBV12-4 and TRBJ1-6; D might be TRBD1 (5 bases). Trimming took 1 base from V and 10 from J, leaving 14 bases between them. The CDR3 sequence is 15 residues long. CDR3 amino acids: CASSLGWGVSSPLHF. CDR3 nucleotides: TGTGCCAGCAGTTTAGGTTGGGGGGTAAGCTCACCCCTCCACTTT.